The T cell receptor (beta chain) described here comes from a study of human T cells and chemical hapten exposure (dated by TCRdb to about 2021). In the study overall: For sensitization, 2% DPC in acetone was applied to a 2 cm by 2 cm area of upper inner arm skin. Patient blood was sampled pre-sensitization (week 0) and at 2, 6 and about 24 weeks after DPC sensitization. About 28 alopecia patients gave blood for TCR sequencing at one to four time points (pre-sensitization, 2, 6 and 24 weeks). Patch tests used Finn chambers with 0.01% DPC on the upper back, scored after 6 days by International Contact Dermatitis Research Group standards. The mostly female patient cohort included alopecia areata with under or over 50% scalp involvement, alopecia totalis and alopecia universalis. Weekly therapeutic DPC doses were additionally applied to the scalp of patients throughout the roughly 23-week study period. This study followed changes in the peripheral blood TCR repertoire in vivo during primary and secondary sensitization of alopecia patients to the hapten diphenylcyclopropenone (DPC). Libraries were pooled for sequencing, and variation in per-sample TCR yields was attributed mainly to small differences in library volumes within the pool. Results and caveats for the whole study, not just this receptor: Compared with pre-sensitization or healthy control sets, expanded TCRs formed significantly more large CDR3 similarity clusters, which is consistent with antigen-driven responses. Patch test score was positively correlated with the number of PT1 expanded TCRs, with significance at thresholds 8, 16 and 32 but not at 4. After repeated subsampling, changes were observed in the strength of the expansion versus patch-test correlation and in the threshold at which the correlation became significant. No change with DPC sensitization was found in the number of TCRs above 1 in 1000 frequency, and no evidence of global repertoire structure alterations was found. Because all patients had alopecia, a presumed autoimmune disease, the immune response of the patients might differ from that of healthy individuals.

The time point label for this specimen denotes: patch test 3, about 24 weeks after DPC sensitization. The treatment or condition tag for this specimen amounts to: therapeutic diphenylcyclopropenone sensitization with weekly scalp DPC. At every patch-test visit, the blood draw took place before the patch test was put on. Patients were considered eligible if aged 18 to 70, diagnosed with alopecia and deemed suitable for DPC therapy, and patients were excluded if pregnant. Total RNA was extracted from unfractionated whole blood collected in Tempus Blood RNA tubes. This clonotype occurred many times. The target of this receptor is not known. Base qualities were left out, and no much larger clone turns up one base away. The CDR3 measures 15 amino acids from cysteine to phenylalanine. Only the CDR3 region is kept as DNA, spanning 45 bases read in frame from base 1. V is reduced by 1 base and J by 0 bases, leaving a spacing of 9 bases between them.

Library method: RACE. Instrument on record: NextSeq 500. During library preparation, unique molecular identifiers were attached to individual cDNA molecules so that TCRs could be counted quantitatively and reproducibly. For every blood RNA sample, sequencing covered both the TCR alpha and TCR beta chains. Under the source paper's analysis protocol: Samples had a median of roughly 99,000 TCRs, with a range from about 23,224 to 700,000. The Decombinator software suite was used to annotate V, J and CDR3 in the TCR reads. For the PS versus PT1 abundance plots, all samples were subsampled to the same number of TCRs (28,000). Expanded TCRs were defined as absent before sensitization and observed at least eight times at the 2-week time point. The public reads were reanalyzed by TCRdb: fastp trimming at Q25, MiXCR alignment, in-frame beta chains only. For every CDR3 protein sequence, its rows merge into one entry that carries the most common genes and DNA. The V and J calls, along with clone size, are taken from TCRdb and not from the paper's own processing. This sample is represented by tens of thousands of distinct CDR3 sequences; more than 10% of them were singletons. Of the sample, about 3.5% falls within the top ten clones.

The sample was whole blood, taken in connection with sensitization to the hapten diphenylcyclopropenone (DPC). The receptor was derived from a woman in her forties or fifties with alopecia areata. Some clones in this sample may be carry-over from other donors' samples. The sequence joins TRBV12-3 or TRBV12-4 to TRBJ1-1; a weak D assignment points to TRBD1 (5 bases agree). The sequenced DNA is TGTGCCAGCAGTTTAGGGGGCTGGGTGAACACTGAAGCTTTCTTT. It translates as CASSLGGWVNTEAFF.